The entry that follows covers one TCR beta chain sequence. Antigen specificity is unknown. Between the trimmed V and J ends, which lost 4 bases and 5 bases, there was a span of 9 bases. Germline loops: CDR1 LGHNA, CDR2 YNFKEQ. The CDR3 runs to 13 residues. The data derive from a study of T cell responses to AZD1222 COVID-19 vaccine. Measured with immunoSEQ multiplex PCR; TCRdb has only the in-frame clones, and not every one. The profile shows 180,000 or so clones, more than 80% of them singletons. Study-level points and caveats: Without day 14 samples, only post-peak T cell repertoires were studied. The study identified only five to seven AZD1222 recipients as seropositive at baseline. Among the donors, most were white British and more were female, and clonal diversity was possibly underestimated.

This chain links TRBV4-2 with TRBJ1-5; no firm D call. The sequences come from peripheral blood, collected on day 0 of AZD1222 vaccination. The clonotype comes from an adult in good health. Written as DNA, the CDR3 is TGTGCCAGCAGCCGGGCAGTAGATCAGCCCCAGCATTTT. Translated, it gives CASSRAVDQPQHF.